What follows are 28 T cell receptor beta chains derived from one specimen sequenced in a study of blood T cell repertoires in COVID-19. Generated by immunoSEQ multiplex PCR, the TCRdb table keeps only in-frame clones and is missing some. In the table there are 260,000 or so clones, roughly four fifths of which are singletons. What was sequenced was PBMCs or T cells enriched from blood (not recorded which). The receptors here all came from a woman in her 40s who had been exposed to COVID-19.

This clone came up a few times. The chain employs TRBV30 and TRBJ1-2; 9 positions agree with TRBD1. With V trimmed by 0 bases and J by 7 bases, 3 bases remained unmatched. The CDR3 contains 13 residues. Germline V lookup: CDR1 GTSNPN, CDR2 SVGIG (reference sequence). The CDR3 nucleotides read TGTGCCTGGAGTGTACGGGACAGGGCTGGCTACACCTTC. Translated, it gives CAWSVRDRAGYTF. Full variable domain (outside the CDR3, taken from reference TRBV30 and TRBJ1-2): SQTIHQWPATLVQPVGSPLSLECTVEGTSNPNLYWYRQAAGRGLQLLFYSVGIGQISSEVPQNLSASRPQDRQFILSSKKLLLSDSGFYLCAWSVRDRAGYTFGSGTRLTVV.

The chain carries TRBV6-2 or TRBV6-3 and TRBJ2-3; 7 bases fit TRBD1. The CDR3 is 17 amino acids. The trim removed 6 bases at V and 4 bases at J, leaving 16 bases unmatched. Germline V CDR1 and CDR2: MNHEY, SVGEGT. CDR3 sequence: CASSPSAQAGGADTQYF. The CDR3 coding sequence is TGTGCCAGCAGCCCTTCTGCCCAAGCAGGGGGAGCAGATACGCAGTATTTT.

The chain links TRBV29-1 to TRBJ1-2, with D perhaps matching TRBD1 (5 bases). The germline V and J ends were trimmed by 0 bases and 4 bases, with 15 bases remaining between them. The germline gives CDR1 SQVTM, CDR2 ANQGSEA. The CDR3 loop spans 15 amino acids. As DNA, the CDR3 is TGCAGCGTTGAAGATACGACAGATCACCGCTATGGCTACACCTTC. Translated, it gives CSVEDTTDHRYGYTF.

This clone came up once. This sequence joins TRBV4-1 and TRBJ2-7, with 9 positions matching TRBD1. There are 15 residues in the CDR3. V dropped 0 bases and J dropped 6; count of bases not matched to a gene: 6. The germline V gene has CDR1 MGHRA and CDR2 YSYEKL. The CDR3 reads CASSQDHETGGEQYF. CDR3 nucleotide sequence: TGCGCCAGCAGCCAAGATCACGAGACAGGGGGCGAGCAGTACTTC.

This sequence joins TRBV5-5 and TRBJ2-3; 11 nucleotides line up with TRBD2. This CDR3 contains 17 residues. Germline V gene data show CDR1 as SGHKS and CDR2 as YYEKEE (reference sequence). With V trimmed by 0 bases and J by 3 bases, 6 bases remained unmatched. Here the CDR3 reads CASSLVLTSGVTDTQYF. Here the CDR3 DNA reads TGTGCCAGCAGCTTGGTCTTGACTAGCGGGGTTACAGATACGCAGTATTTT.

This sequence joins TRBV18 and TRBJ2-1; TRBD1 agrees at 10 bases. The junction had 7 bases not matched to a gene; V was cut back by 4 bases and J by 7 bases. This CDR3 is 15 amino acids long. Germline CDR1 reads KGHSH; CDR2 reads LQKENI. The CDR3 protein is CASSRQGAIGNEQFF. The CDR3 region has the DNA TGTGCCAGCTCACGACAGGGGGCGATTGGGAATGAGCAGTTCTTC.

The chain has TRBV11-3 and TRBJ1-3; weak D call: TRBD1 (6 bases). This CDR3 contains 14 residues. Trimming shortened V by 1 base and J by 8 bases, and 12 bases separated the two germline ends. The germline CDR1 and CDR2 sequences are SGHNT and YENEEA. The DNA of the CDR3 is TGTGCCAGCAGCTTAGGACAGGCCCCGGACACCATATATTTT. Amino acid sequence: CASSLGQAPDTIYF. The variable domain in full, with the rest retrieved from reference TRBV11-3 and TRBJ1-3, is EAGVVQSPRYKIIEKKQPVAFWCNPISGHNTLYWYLQNLGQGPELLIRYENEEAVDDSQLPKDRFSAERLKGVDSTLKIQPAELGDSAVYLCASSLGQAPDTIYFGEGSWLTVV.

This clone was detected only a few times. CDR3 sequence: CASSLGQTAHTEAFF. The DNA for the CDR3 is TGTGCCAGCAGTCTGGGACAGACTGCCCACACTGAAGCTTTCTTT. The chain recombines TRBV27 with TRBJ1-1; 7 positions match TRBD1. With V trimmed by 5 bases and J by 3 bases, 9 bases remained unmatched. Germline CDR1 MNHEY, CDR2 SMNVEV (reference sequence). The CDR3 runs to 15 residues.

This clone was observed a few times. The chain recombines TRBV9 with TRBJ1-6; D gene ambiguous. The CDR3 runs 14 residues. V was shortened by 4 bases and J by 7 bases, with 12 bases between the two germline ends. The germline V gene has CDR1 SGDLS and CDR2 YYNGEE. The CDR3, as DNA: TGTGCCAGCAGCTCTCGGGGATCCAATTCACCCCTCCACTTT. This codes for CASSSRGSNSPLHF.

This rearrangement joins TRBV4-2 to TRBJ1-2, with 7 bases that match TRBD1. Germline CDR1 reads LGHNA; CDR2 reads YNFKEQ. V was pared by 0 bases and J by 14 bases, with 18 bases of the junction left unmatched. CDR3 length: 16 residues. CDR3 in DNA: TGTGCCAGCAGCCAAGAGCGGGACAGTTCTCTTGGGGCGTGGACCTTC. This sequence encodes CASSQERDSSLGAWTF.

The V gene is TRBV24-1, the J gene TRBJ2-1, with 14 positions matching TRBD2. CDR1 is KGHDR and CDR2 is SFDVKD in the germline V gene. J lost 0 bases, V lost 3 bases, and 6 bases had no gene match. The CDR3 runs to 19 residues. CDR3 coding DNA: TGTGCCACCAGTGATGATCACGGACTAGCGGGGGGCTCCTACAATGAGCAGTTCTTC. Amino acid sequence: CATSDDHGLAGGSYNEQFF.

This clone has just one count. The chain recombines TRBV14 with TRBJ2-7, with TRBD2 identical over 8 bases. V was clipped by 6 bases and J by 2 bases; unmatched bases: 9. Germline V gives CDR1 SGHDN, CDR2 FVKESK. The CDR3 totals 15 residues. The CDR3 DNA is TGTGCCAGCAGATGGAGCGGGGGCCCTACCTACGAGCAGTACTTC. It encodes CASRWSGGPTYEQYF.

This chain uses TRBV6-2 or TRBV6-3 with TRBJ1-1, with unresolved D. CDR1 MNHEY and CDR2 SVGEGT come from the germline V gene. V lost 4 bases and J lost 11, with 14 bases in between. This CDR3 spans 12 amino acids. The CDR3 region has the DNA TGTGCCAGCAGTTCCGGCTTGATGGAGGCTTTCTTT. Translating it yields CASSSGLMEAFF.

This clone was seen a few times. J is TRBJ1-2 and V is TRBV6-6; 10 bases line up with TRBD1. Trimming removed 5 bases from V and 2 bases from J; junction bases left unmatched: 8. This CDR3 is 16 amino acids long. The germline V gene encodes CDR1 MNHNY and CDR2 SVGAGI (reference sequence). CDR3 in amino acids: CASSRPGTGENYGYTF. In nucleotides, the CDR3 is TGTGCCAGCAGTCGACCCGGGACAGGGGAAAACTATGGCTACACCTTC.

The chain uses TRBV9 and TRBJ1-1; TRBD1 is a possible D gene (6 bases). Deletions cut 4 bases from V and 2 bases from J, with 15 bases between. The germline V gene has CDR1 SGDLS and CDR2 YYNGEE. This CDR3 has 15 amino acids. The CDR3 here is CASSPQPGQNTEAFF. The DNA for the CDR3 is TGTGCCAGCAGCCCTCAACCGGGACAAAACACTGAAGCTTTCTTT.

The rearrangement links TRBV7-6 to TRBJ2-3, with 8 bases matching TRBD1. Trimming took 0 bases from V and 6 from J; bases not matched to a gene: 8. The CDR3 loop spans 16 amino acids. Germline loops: CDR1 SGHVS, CDR2 FNYEAQ. CDR3 bases: TGTGCCAGCAGCTTAGCCAGCGGACAGGGATGGGATACGCAGTATTTT. Translating it yields CASSLASGQGWDTQYF.

The V gene is TRBV4-1, the J gene TRBJ1-2, with 9 bases matching TRBD1. Germline CDR1 is MGHRA and CDR2 is YSYEKL. CDR3 length: 14 amino acids. Germline trimming cut 3 bases from V and 4 bases from J; bases unmatched to any gene: 3. Written as DNA, the CDR3 is TGCGCCAGCAGCCAGCAACAGGGGGCCTATGGCTACACCTTC. Residues: CASSQQQGAYGYTF.

This clone occurred once. V is TRBV27 and J is TRBJ1-1; possibly TRBD1 for D (5 bases). V lost 1 base to trimming and J lost 5 bases, with 8 bases between them. CDR1 MNHEY and CDR2 SMNVEV come from the germline V gene (reference sequence). The CDR3 is 13 residues long. The CDR3 coding sequence is TGTGCCAGCAGTTTATTCAGGGCAACTGAAGCTTTCTTT. Translating gives CASSLFRATEAFF.

The V call is TRBV7-2, the J call TRBJ1-2; D is unresolved. The CDR3 sequence is 13 residues long. V was shortened by 5 bases and J by 4 bases, with 11 bases between the two germline ends. The germline V gene has CDR1 SGHTA and CDR2 FQGNSA. CDR3 nucleotides: TGTGCCAGCAGCCCCCGGACTTTCTATGGCTACACCTTC. Protein product: CASSPRTFYGYTF.

This rearrangement joins TRBV7-2 to TRBJ2-7, with D perhaps matching TRBD1 (6 bases). The germline V gene encodes CDR1 SGHTA and CDR2 FQGNSA. This CDR3 is built from 16 residues. The V and J ends lost 3 bases and 0 bases respectively, with 15 bases between them. CDR3 amino acids: CASSFQTGLSSYEQYF. The CDR3 DNA reads as TGTGCCAGCAGCTTCCAAACAGGGCTTAGCTCCTACGAGCAGTACTTC. Supplemented by reference TRBV7-2 and TRBJ2-7, the full variable domain reads GAGVSQSPSNKVTEKGKDVELRCDPISGHTALYWYRQSLGQGLEFLIYFQGNSAPDKSGLPSDRFSAERTGGSVSTLTIQRTQQEDSAVYLCASSFQTGLSSYEQYFGPGTRLTVT.

The rearrangement links TRBV9 to TRBJ2-3; 9 nucleotides align to TRBD2. V lost 3 bases, J lost 4 bases, and 6 bases stayed unmatched. Germline V gene lookup returns CDR1 SGDLS and CDR2 YYNGEE. This CDR3 is built from 15 residues. DNA of the CDR3: TGTGCCAGCAGCGACCTAGCGGGACGGGCAGATACGCAGTATTTT. This codes for CASSDLAGRADTQYF.

Remarks on this clone: This same CDR3 is encoded by further DNA sequences in the sample. This chain uses TRBV7-2 with TRBJ2-7; TRBD2 aligns across 10 bases. V was clipped by 5 bases and J by 0 bases; unmatched bases: 4. The CDR3 runs to 15 residues. CDR1 is SGHTA, CDR2 FQGNSA, per germline. The CDR3 bases are TGTGCCAGCAGCCGGACTAGCGGCTTCTCCTACGAGCAGTACTTC. This sequence encodes CASSRTSGFSYEQYF.

The V and J genes are TRBV27 and TRBJ2-2; the match to TRBD1 covers 8 bases. The V gene end was trimmed by 4 bases and the J gene end by 6 bases; junction bases not matched to a gene: 10. Germline V gene data show CDR1 as MNHEY and CDR2 as SMNVEV (reference sequence). The CDR3 is 16 residues long. The CDR3 region is CASSYTRGQVAGELFF. The DNA for the CDR3 is TGTGCCAGCAGTTATACGCGGGGACAGGTGGCCGGGGAGCTGTTTTTT.

The chain has TRBV18 and TRBJ1-1; tentatively, D is TRBD1 (6 bases). The CDR3 has 13 amino acids. Germline loops: CDR1 KGHSH, CDR2 LQKENI. The V and J ends lost 3 bases and 9 bases respectively, with 14 bases between them. CDR3 amino acids: CASSPSPGEKAFF. In nucleotides, the CDR3 is TGTGCCAGCTCACCTTCCCCAGGGGAAAAAGCTTTCTTT.

The rearrangement joins TRBV5-1 to TRBJ1-1; 7 nucleotides align to TRBD1. Trimming at V came to 0 bases and at J to 7 bases, leaving 12 bases not matched to a gene. Germline values: CDR1 SGHRS, CDR2 YFSETQ. This CDR3 is built from 16 residues. The CDR3: CASSLAGTVRAIEAFF. DNA for the CDR3: TGCGCCAGCAGCTTGGCCGGGACAGTAAGAGCCATTGAAGCTTTCTTT.

The chain joins TRBV7-3 to TRBJ2-2, with 8 bases lining up with TRBD1. Trimming took 5 bases from V and 3 from J; bases not matched to a gene: 5. Germline V gene data show CDR1 as SGHTA and CDR2 as FQGTGA. The CDR3 loop spans 15 amino acids. DNA for the CDR3: TGTGCCAGCAGCCGAGGGACAGGATACACCGGGGAGCTGTTTTTT. The encoded protein is CASSRGTGYTGELFF.

V is TRBV4-1 and J is TRBJ1-5, with 9 bases lining up with TRBD1. The V gene's germline CDR1 is MGHRA and CDR2 YSYEKL. This CDR3 region has 16 residues. With 1 base clipped from V and 7 bases from J, the junction kept 8 bases outside the gene matches. The CDR3 here is CASSQGGGQGRQPQHF. DNA for the CDR3: TGCGCCAGCAGCCAAGGGGGGGGACAGGGAAGGCAGCCCCAGCATTTT.

This clone was detected a few times. The chain recombines TRBV9 with TRBJ1-2; D is undetermined. V gave up 2 bases and J gave up 8 bases, with 10 bases separating them. Per germline, CDR1 SGDLS and CDR2 YYNGEE. The CDR3 extends over 12 amino acids. The CDR3 protein is CASSVGGDGYTF. For the CDR3, the DNA is TGTGCCAGCAGCGTCGGCGGAGACGGCTACACCTTC.